One and the same sample provided the 21 T cell receptor beta chains below, sequenced in a study of identical twins. TCRdb passed the 5' RACE reads through MiXCR, listing each CDR3 protein once. Among around 250,000 distinct CDR3 sequences listed, more than 9.5% were seen once. Separately, the same data were catalogued under a study of yellow fever vaccine responses in identical twins.

Sequencing used memory (CD45RO+) T cells sorted from blood. The receptors were sampled from a woman between 18 and 29 years old in good health.

The rearrangement joins TRBV29-1 to TRBJ2-1, with 9 bases fitting TRBD2. The CDR3 spans 13 residues. V shed 3 bases and J 9 bases; nucleotides not matched to a gene: 6. CDR1 and CDR2 (germline): SQVTM, ANQGSEA. In nucleotides, the CDR3 is TGCAGCGTTGATGTGACTAGCGGTCCTGAGCAGTTCTTC. Amino acids: CSVDVTSGPEQFF.

There are a few counts of this clonotype. This sequence joins TRBV20-1 and TRBJ2-7; 10 bases are a match to TRBD2. This CDR3 region has 13 residues. The germline gives CDR1 DFQATT, CDR2 SNEGSKA (reference sequence). J was trimmed by 6 bases and V by 3 bases; bases with no gene match: 5. The DNA of the CDR3 is TGCAGTGCTAGTCTAGCGGGAGTACTCGAGCAGTACTTC. It translates to CSASLAGVLEQYF.

This clonotype came up many times. This chain connects TRBV12-3 or TRBV12-4 to TRBJ2-7; weak D call: TRBD2 (5 bases). Trimming shortened V by 7 bases and J by 5 bases, and 18 bases separated the two germline ends. The CDR3 sequence is 14 residues long. The CDR3 spells CASTKTGGRDEQYF. For the CDR3, the DNA is TGTGCCAGCACCAAGACCGGAGGAAGGGACGAGCAGTACTTC.

This clonotype came up a few times. J is TRBJ2-5 and V is TRBV11-2; D is undetermined. Germline V CDR1 and CDR2: SGHAT, FQNNGV. The CDR3 totals 14 residues. V gave up 5 bases and J gave up 3 bases, with 13 bases separating them. The CDR3 here is CASSPPGSKETQYF. The CDR3 coding sequence is TGTGCCAGCAGCCCACCCGGCAGCAAAGAGACCCAGTACTTC. The full variable domain, completed using reference TRBV11-2 and TRBJ2-5, is EAGVAQSPRYKIIEKRQSVAFWCNPISGHATLYWYQQILGQGPKLLIQFQNNGVVDDSQLPKDRFSAERLKGVDSTLKIQPAKLEDSAVYLCASSPPGSKETQYFGPGTRLLVL.

The sample holds many counts of this clonotype. The V gene is TRBV12-3 or TRBV12-4, the J gene TRBJ1-1; 12 bases fit TRBD1. Unmatched junction bases numbered 5, after V lost 5 bases and J lost 4 bases. This CDR3 is 15 amino acids long. The chain's CDR3 is CASSTGQGAGTEAFF. DNA of the CDR3: TGTGCCAGCAGTACGGGACAGGGGGCAGGCACTGAAGCTTTCTTT.

This clonotype was observed many times. The chain combines TRBV20-1 with TRBJ2-5; perhaps TRBD1 as D (6 bases). This CDR3 region has 14 residues. Germline V gene lookup returns CDR1 DFQATT and CDR2 SNEGSKA (reference sequence). V was cut by 3 bases and J by 1 base, with 12 bases left in between. In nucleotides, the CDR3 is TGCAGTGCTAGTACAGGGAACCTCCAAGAGACCCAGTACTTC. Encoded protein: CSASTGNLQETQYF.

This clonotype was detected only a few times. The rearrangement uses TRBV7-9 and TRBJ2-1; the D is unclear. This CDR3 contains 12 residues. CDR1 is SEHNR, CDR2 FQNEAQ, per germline (reference sequence). The V and J ends lost 5 bases and 9 bases respectively, with 11 bases between them. The DNA of the CDR3 is TGTGCCAGCAGCCCCGGAATTGGTGAGCAGTTCTTC. This translates into CASSPGIGEQFF.

V gene TRBV5-1 combines with J gene TRBJ2-7; the match to TRBD2 covers 7 bases. CDR3 size: 15 residues. Germline trimming cut 0 bases from V and 3 bases from J; bases unmatched to any gene: 6. CDR1 is SGHRS and CDR2 is YFSETQ in the germline V gene. The CDR3 nucleotides read TGCGCCAGCAGCTTGGGGCTAGCGGTGGTCTACGAGCAGTACTTC. This translates into CASSLGLAVVYEQYF.

In this sample, this clonotype turned up a few times. J is TRBJ2-3 and V is TRBV6-1; 8 bases agree with TRBD1. Germline V CDR1 and CDR2: MNHNS, SASEGT. J gave up 5 bases and V 4 bases, and 2 bases lay outside the gene matches. The CDR3 contains 13 residues. The CDR3 bases are TGTGCCAGCAGTGGACAGGGGCAAGATACGCAGTATTTT. It yields the protein CASSGQGQDTQYF.

The chain joins TRBV5-1 to TRBJ2-3; 8 bases line up with TRBD1. There are 16 residues in the CDR3. V shed 4 bases, J shed 3 bases, and the junction held 10 bases outside the gene matches. Germline CDR1 SGHRS, CDR2 YFSETQ. The CDR3 sequence is CASSLRTGQGTDTQYF. Written as DNA, the CDR3 is TGCGCCAGCAGCCTCCGGACAGGGCAAGGGACAGATACGCAGTATTTT. Looking up the rest from reference TRBV5-1 and TRBJ2-3 gives the full variable domain: KAGVTQTPRYLIKTRGQQVTLSCSPISGHRSVSWYQQTPGQGLQFLFEYFSETQRNKGNFPGRFSGRQFSNSRSEMNVSTLELGDSALYLCASSLRTGQGTDTQYFGPGTRLTVL.

This clonotype was recorded a few times. V and J are TRBV7-8 and TRBJ2-3; D is ambiguous. Trimming removed 2 bases from V and 2 bases from J, with 20 bases in between. CDR1 is SGHVS and CDR2 is FQNEAQ in the germline V gene. The CDR3 covers 18 residues. CDR3 residues: CASSLSGYSRTITDTQYF. The CDR3 DNA reads TGTGCCAGCAGCTTATCTGGCTACTCAAGAACAATCACAGATACGCAGTATTTT. Using reference TRBV7-8 and TRBJ2-3 for the parts outside the CDR3, the full variable domain is GAGVSQSPRYKVAKRGQDVALRCDPISGHVSLFWYQQALGQGPEFLTYFQNEAQLDKSGLPSDRFFAERPEGSVSTLKIQRTQQEDSAVYLCASSLSGYSRTITDTQYFGPGTRLTVL.

The chain links TRBV6-2 or TRBV6-3 to TRBJ2-3, with D perhaps TRBD2 (6 bases). Trimming took 9 bases from V and 3 from J, leaving 10 bases between them. The CDR3 covers 12 residues. CDR1 is MNHEY and CDR2 is SVGEGT in the germline V gene. In DNA, the CDR3 is TGTGCCAGTGGCGGGATTACAGATACGCAGTATTTT. Encoded protein: CASGGITDTQYF.

The chain combines TRBV30 with TRBJ2-3; D is undetermined. Germline values: CDR1 GTSNPN, CDR2 SVGIG (reference sequence). CDR3 length: 13 amino acids. Trimming took 0 bases from V and 0 from J, leaving 4 bases between them. Written as DNA, the CDR3 is TGTGCCTGGAGTGTAGCTAGCACAGATACGCAGTATTTT. This encodes CAWSVASTDTQYF.

Ten or more counts support this clonotype. This chain links TRBV29-1 with TRBJ2-1; tentative D call: TRBD1 (6 bases). This CDR3 has 13 residues. CDR1 is SQVTM and CDR2 is ANQGSEA in the germline V gene. The germline V and J ends were trimmed by 3 bases and 7 bases, with 13 bases remaining between them. Written as DNA, the CDR3 is TGCAGCGTTGACAGGGGCACTTCAAATGAGCAGTTCTTC. Its translation: CSVDRGTSNEQFF.

This clonotype was seen more than once but under ten times. V gene TRBV11-2 combines with J gene TRBJ2-1; tentative D call: TRBD1 (6 bases). The CDR3 is 15 amino acids. The V gene's germline CDR1 is SGHAT and CDR2 FQNNGV. Trimming removed 5 bases at V and 0 bases at J, with 11 bases between. The CDR3 reads CASSTGQSSYNEQFF. DNA for the CDR3: TGTGCCAGCAGCACCGGACAGAGCTCCTACAATGAGCAGTTCTTC.

This clonotype was counted many times. J is TRBJ2-7 and V is TRBV7-9; 8 bases align to TRBD1. This CDR3 has 14 amino acids. The J segment lost 2 bases and the V segment lost 4 bases, leaving 4 bases of the junction unmatched. Germline-derived CDR1 and CDR2 are SEHNR and FQNEAQ (reference sequence). This CDR3 is CASSWGTGAYEQYF. CDR3 sequence (DNA): TGTGCCAGCAGCTGGGGGACAGGAGCCTACGAGCAGTACTTC.

In this sample, this clonotype turned up a few times. This sequence joins TRBV4-3 and TRBJ2-1, with 7 bases matching TRBD2. Trimming cost V 0 bases and J 8 bases; bases outside gene matches: 10. Germline V lookup: CDR1 LGHNA, CDR2 YSLEER. This CDR3 is 16 amino acids long. CDR3 sequence: CASSQDLGGRGDEQFF. In DNA form, the CDR3 reads TGCGCCAGCAGCCAAGATCTGGGCGGGAGAGGAGATGAGCAGTTCTTC.

This clonotype was seen a few times. V is TRBV29-1 and J is TRBJ2-3; tentative D call: TRBD1 (6 bases). CDR1 and CDR2 from the germline V gene are SQVTM and ANQGSEA. V was clipped by 6 bases and J by 3 bases, with 10 bases between them. CDR3 size: 12 residues. The CDR3 protein is CSVTGPTDTQYF. CDR3 in DNA: TGCAGCGTAACAGGGCCTACAGATACGCAGTATTTT.

CDR3 amino acids: CSAGTVNYGYTF. CDR3 nucleotide sequence: TGCAGCGCAGGGACGGTTAACTATGGCTACACCTTC. The chain is built from TRBV29-1 and TRBJ1-2; D possibly corresponds to TRBD1 (5 bases). The CDR3 extends over 12 amino acids. Trimming left V 7 bases short and J 1 base short, with 10 bases between. CDR1 SQVTM and CDR2 ANQGSEA come from the germline V gene.

This clonotype has a count of ten or more. This chain joins TRBV4-1 and TRBJ2-7; 10 bases align to TRBD1. Unmatched junction bases numbered 3, after V lost 4 bases and J lost 0 bases. CDR1 and CDR2 (germline): MGHRA, YSYEKL. This CDR3 is built from 15 residues. Here the CDR3 reads CASSLRTGGSYEQYF. The CDR3 DNA reads TGCGCCAGCAGCCTAAGGACAGGGGGCTCCTACGAGCAGTACTTC.

This clonotype was found a few times. The V call is TRBV21-1, the J call TRBJ1-1; TRBD1 is the table's D call and was not checked against the DNA. TRBV21-1 is flagged as a pseudogene. The CDR3 covers 11 residues. The CDR3 nucleotides are TGTGCCAGCAGCAAGGTCGCAGGGGCTTTCTTT. The encoded protein is CASSKVAGAFF.